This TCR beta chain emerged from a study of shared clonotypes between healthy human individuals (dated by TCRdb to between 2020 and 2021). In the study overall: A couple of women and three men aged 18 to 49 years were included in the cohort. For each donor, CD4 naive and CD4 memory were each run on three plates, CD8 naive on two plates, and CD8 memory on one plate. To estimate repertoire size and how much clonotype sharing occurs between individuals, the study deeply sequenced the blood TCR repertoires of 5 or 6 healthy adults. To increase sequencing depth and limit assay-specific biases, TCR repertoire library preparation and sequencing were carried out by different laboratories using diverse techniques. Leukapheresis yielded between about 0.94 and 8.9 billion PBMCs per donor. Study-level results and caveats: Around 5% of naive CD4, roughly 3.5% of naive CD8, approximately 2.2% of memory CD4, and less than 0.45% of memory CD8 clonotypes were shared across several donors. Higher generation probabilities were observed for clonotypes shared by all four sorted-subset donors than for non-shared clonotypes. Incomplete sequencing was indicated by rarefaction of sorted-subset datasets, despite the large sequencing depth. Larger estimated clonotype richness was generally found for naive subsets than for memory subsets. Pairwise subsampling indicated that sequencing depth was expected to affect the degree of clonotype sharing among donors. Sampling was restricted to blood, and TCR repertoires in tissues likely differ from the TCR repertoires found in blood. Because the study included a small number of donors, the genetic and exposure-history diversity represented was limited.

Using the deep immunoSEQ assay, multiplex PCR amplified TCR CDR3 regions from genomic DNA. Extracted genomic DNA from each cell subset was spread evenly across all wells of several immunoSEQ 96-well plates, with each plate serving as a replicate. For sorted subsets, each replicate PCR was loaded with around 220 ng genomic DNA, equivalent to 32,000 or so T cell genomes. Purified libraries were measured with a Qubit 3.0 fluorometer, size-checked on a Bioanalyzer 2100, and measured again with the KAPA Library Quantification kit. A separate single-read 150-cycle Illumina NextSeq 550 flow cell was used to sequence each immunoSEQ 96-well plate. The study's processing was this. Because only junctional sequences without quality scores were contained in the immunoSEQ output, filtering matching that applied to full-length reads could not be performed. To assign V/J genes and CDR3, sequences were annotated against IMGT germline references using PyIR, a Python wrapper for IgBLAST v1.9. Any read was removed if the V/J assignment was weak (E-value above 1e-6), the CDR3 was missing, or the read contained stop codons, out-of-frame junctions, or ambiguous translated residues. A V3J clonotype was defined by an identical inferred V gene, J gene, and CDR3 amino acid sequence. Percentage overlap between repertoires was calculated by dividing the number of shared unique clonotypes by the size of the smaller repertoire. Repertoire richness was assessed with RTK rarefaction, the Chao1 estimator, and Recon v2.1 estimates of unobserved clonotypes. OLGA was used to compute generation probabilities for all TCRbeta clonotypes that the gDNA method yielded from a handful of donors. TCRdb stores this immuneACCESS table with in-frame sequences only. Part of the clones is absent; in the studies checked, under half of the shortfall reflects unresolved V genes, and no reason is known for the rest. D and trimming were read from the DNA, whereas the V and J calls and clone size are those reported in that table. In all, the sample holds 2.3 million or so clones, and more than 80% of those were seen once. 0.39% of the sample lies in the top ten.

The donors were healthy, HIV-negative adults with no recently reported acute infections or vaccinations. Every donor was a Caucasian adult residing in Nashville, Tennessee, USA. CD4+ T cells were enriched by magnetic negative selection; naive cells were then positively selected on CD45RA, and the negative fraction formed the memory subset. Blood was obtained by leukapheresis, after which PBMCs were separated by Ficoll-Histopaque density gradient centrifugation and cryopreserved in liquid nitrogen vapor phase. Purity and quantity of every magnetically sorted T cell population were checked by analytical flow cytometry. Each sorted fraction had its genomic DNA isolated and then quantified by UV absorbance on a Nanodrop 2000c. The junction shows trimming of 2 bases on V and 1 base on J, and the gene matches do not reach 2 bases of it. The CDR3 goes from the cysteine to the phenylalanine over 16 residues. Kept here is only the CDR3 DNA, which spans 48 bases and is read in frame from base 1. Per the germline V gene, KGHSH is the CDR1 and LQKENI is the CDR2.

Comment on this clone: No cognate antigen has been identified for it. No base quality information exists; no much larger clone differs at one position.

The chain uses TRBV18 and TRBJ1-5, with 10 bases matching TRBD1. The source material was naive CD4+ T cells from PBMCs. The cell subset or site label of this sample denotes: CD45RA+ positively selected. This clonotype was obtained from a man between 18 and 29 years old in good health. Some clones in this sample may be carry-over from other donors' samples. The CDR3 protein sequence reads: CASSPGTGVSNQPQHF. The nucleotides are TGTGCCAGCTCACCAGGGACAGGGGTCAGCAATCAGCCCCAGCATTTT.